The 13 T cell receptor beta chains given below trace back to one sample, sequenced in a study of blood T cell repertoires in COVID-19 (dated by TCRdb to the early 2020s). Preparation of the library involved the immunoSEQ multiplex PCR assay. TCRdb stores this immuneACCESS table with in-frame sequences only. Part of the clones is absent; in the studies checked, under half of the shortfall reflects unresolved V genes, and no reason is known for the rest. This sample gives over 250,000 clones in total; around 89% of them show up just once. The ten largest clones represent under 9.5% of the sample. What was sequenced was PBMCs or T cells enriched from blood (not recorded which). The receptors were gathered from a middle-aged man who had recovered from COVID-19.

V gene TRBV5-1 combines with J gene TRBJ2-5; 7 bases align to TRBD1. In germline, CDR1 is SGHRS, CDR2 YFSETQ. The length of the CDR3 is 17 residues. The V segment lost 0 bases and the J segment 5 bases; nucleotides outside the gene matches: 13. CDR3 region: CASSLDMTTGARETQYF. The CDR3 DNA sequence: TGCGCCAGCAGCTTGGACATGACCACAGGGGCCCGGGAGACCCAGTACTTC.

This rearrangement joins TRBV7-6 to TRBJ1-5; D is uncertain. The germline gives CDR1 SGHVS, CDR2 FNYEAQ. CDR3 size: 14 residues. V was trimmed by 0 bases and J by 2 bases, leaving 5 bases between them. DNA of the CDR3: TGTGCCAGCAGCTTAGCGGGAGGCAATCAGCCCCAGCATTTT. Its protein is CASSLAGGNQPQHF.

The J gene is TRBJ2-3, the V gene TRBV27; the match to TRBD1 covers 7 bases. V trimming: 6 bases; J trimming: 2 bases; junction bases outside the gene matches: 11. The CDR3 contains 16 residues. Looked up from germline, CDR1 is MNHEY and CDR2 is SMNVEV (reference sequence). This CDR3 reads CASSPGQARLTDTQYF. In nucleotides, the CDR3 is TGTGCCAGCAGCCCAGGACAGGCTAGGCTCACAGATACGCAGTATTTT.

The chain uses TRBV9 and TRBJ2-1, with TRBD2 matching over 11 bases. This CDR3 spans 15 amino acids. Germline V gene lookup returns CDR1 SGDLS and CDR2 YYNGEE. J lost 9 bases, V lost 3 bases, and 8 bases had no gene match. CDR3 protein: CASSEGLAGRLEQFF. The DNA for the CDR3 is TGTGCCAGCAGCGAAGGACTAGCGGGCCGTCTTGAGCAGTTCTTC.

This sequence joins TRBV30 and TRBJ2-1; TRBD2 agrees at 11 bases. This CDR3 comprises 15 residues. Germline loops: CDR1 GTSNPN, CDR2 SVGIG (reference sequence). The V segment lost 1 base and the J segment 6 bases; nucleotides outside the gene matches: 5. This chain's CDR3 is CAWSDLAGGFNEQFF. The CDR3 nucleotides are TGTGCCTGGAGTGACCTAGCGGGGGGCTTCAATGAGCAGTTCTTC.

The genes are TRBV6-5 and TRBJ1-2, with TRBD1 as a possible D gene (6 bases). Germline lookup yields CDR1 MNHEY and CDR2 SVGAGI. V was trimmed by 5 bases and J by 0 bases, leaving 10 bases between them. The CDR3 totals 14 residues. CDR3 sequence reads: CASSQGSPNYGYTF. For the CDR3, the DNA is TGTGCCAGCAGTCAGGGGTCCCCTAACTATGGCTACACCTTC.

The V and J genes are TRBV6-1 and TRBJ2-3; 7 bases align to TRBD1. Germline values: CDR1 MNHNS, CDR2 SASEGT. The CDR3 runs 14 residues. Unmatched junction bases numbered 7, after V lost 6 bases and J lost 4 bases. The CDR3 is CASRQGTVADTQYF. The CDR3 DNA follows: TGTGCCAGCAGACAGGGGACAGTAGCAGATACGCAGTATTTT.

This clone has a handful of counts. The chain has TRBV11-3 and TRBJ2-2, with 7 bases matching TRBD1. The V and J ends lost 6 bases and 3 bases, in that order; junction bases with no gene match: 4. Germline V CDR1 and CDR2: SGHNT, YENEEA. The CDR3 runs 14 residues. In nucleotides, the CDR3 is TGTGCCAGCAGACCAGGGACAGACACCGGGGAGCTGTTTTTT. Its protein product is CASRPGTDTGELFF. The full variable domain, in which reference TRBV11-3 and TRBJ2-2 provide the parts outside the CDR3, is EAGVVQSPRYKIIEKKQPVAFWCNPISGHNTLYWYLQNLGQGPELLIRYENEEAVDDSQLPKDRFSAERLKGVDSTLKIQPAELGDSAVYLCASRPGTDTGELFFGEGSRLTVL.

The rearrangement uses TRBV6-4 and TRBJ1-2; 7 bases match TRBD1. Germline-derived CDR1 and CDR2 are MRHNA and SNTAGT. Germline trimming cut 6 bases from V and 7 bases from J; bases unmatched to any gene: 5. The CDR3 runs 12 residues. DNA of the CDR3: TGTGCCAGCAGGCCCCCAGGGGGTGGCTACACCTTC. It is translated as CASRPPGGGYTF.

This sequence joins TRBV18 and TRBJ1-3; no clear D gene. V was cut by 3 bases and J by 0 bases, with 12 bases left in between. The germline V gene has CDR1 KGHSH and CDR2 LQKENI. The CDR3 has 16 amino acids. The CDR3 sequence is CASSPRTQTSGNTIYF. The CDR3 bases are TGTGCCAGCTCACCTAGGACTCAAACCTCTGGAAACACCATATATTTT.

This chain links TRBV12-5 with TRBJ1-5; maybe TRBD1 (6 bases). Germline assignment: CDR1 LGHNT and CDR2 FRNRAP. V gave up 1 base and J gave up 7 bases, with 14 bases separating them. CDR3 length equals 15 residues. This CDR3 is CASGLGNREGQPQHF. CDR3 DNA: TGTGCTAGTGGTTTGGGGAACAGGGAGGGACAGCCCCAGCATTTT.

The chain combines TRBV19 with TRBJ2-3, with a tentative D call TRBD1 (6 bases). Trimming removed 3 bases from V and 2 bases from J, with 21 bases in between. CDR1 and CDR2 from the germline V gene are LNHDA and SQIVND (reference sequence). This CDR3 has 18 residues. The CDR3 sequence is CASSIGWARGSSTDTQYF. CDR3 nucleotides: TGTGCCAGTAGTATTGGTTGGGCGAGGGGGAGTTCCACAGATACGCAGTATTTT.

The chain is built from TRBV5-8 and TRBJ1-2, with 7 bases matching TRBD1. The V gene end was trimmed by 2 bases and the J gene end by 3 bases; junction bases not matched to a gene: 1. CDR3 size: 13 residues. The germline CDR1 and CDR2 sequences are SGHTS and YDEGEE. CDR3 nucleotides: TGTGCCAGCAGCTTCGGGACAGACTATGGCTACACCTTC. Translated, it gives CASSFGTDYGYTF.